This TCR beta chain came from a study of blood T cell repertoires in COVID-19. Study in general: The United States, Italy and Spain were the sources of the acute and convalescent COVID-19 samples. From T cells, B-cell-depleted T cells, or PBMCs came the material, which was cDNA or gDNA.

The CDR3 runs to 15 residues. V shed 4 bases, J shed 2 bases, and the junction held 5 bases outside the gene matches. The germline V gene has CDR1 SGHNT and CDR2 YYREEE (reference sequence). Original processing notes: From reference gene primer amplification, estimates of nucleated cell counts were derived. Profiled with immunoSEQ multiplex PCR; TCRdb holds only in-frame clones, not every one. V and J calls and clone size are copied from that table; D and trimming were computed from the DNA. There are approximately 250,000 clones in the sample; 75% to 90% occur only once, and around 7.8% lies in the top ten.

Sequenced sample: peripheral blood. The J gene is TRBJ2-7, the V gene TRBV5-4; the match to TRBD2 covers 11 bases. This clonotype originated in a human donor in a cohort sampled during active COVID-19. The CDR3 reads CASSGGLAETYEQYF. CDR3 in DNA: TGTGCCAGCAGCGGGGGACTAGCGGAAACCTACGAGCAGTACTTC. Full variable domain (missing parts from reference TRBV5-4 and TRBJ2-7): ETGVTQSPTHLIKTRGQQVTLRCSSQSGHNTVSWYQQALGQGPQFIFQYYREEENGRGNFPPRFSGLQFPNYSSELNVNALELDDSALYLCASSGGLAETYEQYFGPGTRLTVT.